This T cell receptor beta chain was recorded in a study of a mutant IDH1 vaccine in newly diagnosed glioma. Noted time point: week 35, safety follow-up. A 20-mer mutant IDH1 peptide at 300 ug was injected subcutaneously with topical imiquimod. Assay: immunoSEQ multiplex PCR; the TCRdb copy retains only in-frame clones and omits some. The sample carries tens of thousands of clones, about four fifths recorded once. The CDR3 contains 15 residues when both ends are counted. As concerns this clone: Its antigen remains unknown. Because the CDR3's place on the DNA is in doubt, the DNA is left out and the CDR3 is given as listed by TCRdb.

The clonotype comes from a man in his forties with glioma. Sequencing used PBMCs, obtained from a glioma patient whose treatment included an IDH1 peptide vaccine. The V call is TRBV12-1, the J call TRBJ1-5; TRBD1 is the table's D call, not checked against the DNA. TRBV12-1 represents a pseudogene. The CDR3 loop is CASSFWGQGNQPQHF.